This T cell receptor (beta chain) was documented in a study of vaccination effects on CD4 cells after COVID-19 (dated by TCRdb to about 2022). About the full investigation: Each participant got two doses of an mRNA SARS-CoV-2 vaccine, either BNT162b2 or mRNA-1273. The Oncomine TCR Beta short-read assay on an Illumina iSeq 100 was used to sequence cultures from other donors in the study. A total of 10 COVID-19 convalescent patients and several SARS-CoV-2-naive healthy vaccine recipients were included in the full study. In both COVID-19 convalescent patients and infection-naive vaccine recipients, the study compared SARS-CoV-2 spike-specific CD4+ TCR repertoires from before mRNA vaccination with those from after it. The investigation overall reported the following: In healthy vaccine recipients, vaccine-induced clones were almost all SARS-CoV-2 mono-reactive, with only 1 of 255 cross-reactive with common cold coronaviruses. Both infection-induced and vaccine-induced clones contracted markedly at late post-vaccination timepoints, which is consistent with waning T cell responses. The study was limited by a small number of convalescent patients and lacked early post-infection timepoints.

Taken from cysteine to phenylalanine, the CDR3 has 13 residues. Kept here is only the CDR3 DNA, which spans 39 bases and is read in frame from base 1. CDR1 SQVTM and CDR2 ANQGSEA are derived from the germline V gene. Trimming takes 6 bases off V and 3 bases off J; junction bases not matched to a gene: 6. As regards this clone: Its antigen is still unknown. Base-call qualities are not available, and no considerably larger clone is one nucleotide away.

To prepare the library, the immunoSEQ multiplex PCR assay was applied. DNA from the CD4+ T cells that had been cultured and isolated underwent TCR beta CDR3 sequencing. The paper's processing steps were these. Non-productive TCR sequences were discarded, and reads were trimmed to the CDR3 region, with only CDR3s of 7 or more amino acids retained. The MANAFEST web app was used to identify antigen-specific clonotypes by comparing expansion in peptide wells with expansion in reference cultures. To count as positive, a clone had to show expansion at FDR<0.05 compared with the reference and with all other wells, an odds ratio above 5, and a frequency above 0.1% in two replicate wells. Cross-reactive clonotypes were defined as significantly expanded in SARS-CoV-2 spike wells and in at least one common cold coronavirus spike condition. CDR3 similarity was assessed by Levenshtein distance with the stringdist R package, and unrooted trees were built with ape in R 3.6.1. The table comes from immuneACCESS by way of TCRdb, which keeps in-frame sequences with V and J called. Part of the clones is missing from these tables; in studies checked, under half for an unresolved V gene and the rest for unknown reasons. V and J calls and clone size follow that table, whereas D and trimming were derived from the DNA. The sample records fewer than 25,000 clones, almost 70% of which are singletons. Of the sample, more than 9% is held by the ten largest clones.

In the ViraFEST assay, PBMC were stimulated with viral peptide pools, and antigen-specific CD4+ T cell clonotypes were then identified by expansion using TCR sequencing. After more than 9 days of culture, CD4+ T cells were isolated with the EasySep CD4+ T cell isolation kit. Negative nucleocapsid antibody results before and after vaccination confirmed that the healthy vaccine recipients had no prior SARS-CoV-2 infection. Roughly 2.1 million PBMC per well were cultured in IMDM with approximately 5% human AB serum, 7.5 to 10 IU/ml IL-2 and gentamicin, plus 10 ug/ml peptides. On days 3 and 7, half of the culture medium was replaced with fresh IL-2-containing medium. Each peptide stimulation condition was cultured in triplicate wells unless otherwise noted. Using Ficoll-Paque Plus gradient centrifugation, PBMC were separated from whole blood and then either used fresh or cryopreserved at -140C. The overlapping peptide pools covered the spike proteins of SARS-CoV-2 as well as those of the common cold coronaviruses HCoV-NL63, HCoV-OC43 and HCoV-229E. The QIAamp micro DNA kit was used to extract genomic DNA from the cultured CD4+ T cells.

The V gene is TRBV29-1 and the J gene is TRBJ2-7; TRBD1 agrees with 9 junctional bases. The sequenced sample was CD4+ T cells from PBMCs cultured with HCoV-NL63 spike peptides, obtained before COVID-19 vaccination. This sample's cell subset or site label indicates: HCoV-NL63 spike overlapping peptide pool stimulation. The clonotype originates from a human donor who received a COVID-19 vaccine. The bases read TGCAGCGTGCGCCCGGACAGGGGCTACGAGCAGTACTTC. Its translation is CSVRPDRGYEQYF.